A selection of T cell receptor beta chains follows, all from one sample in a study of blood T cell repertoires in COVID-19. Sequenced by immunoSEQ multiplex PCR; TCRdb stores in-frame clones only, minus some. The table has about 40,000 clones, around 83% seen once. The sequenced sample consisted of peripheral blood. The source is a man aged 50 to 60 in a cohort sampled during active COVID-19. CDR3s include the opening cysteine and the closing phenylalanine or tryptophan. Each record gives: J gene, clone size, V gene, D gene, CDR3 protein, CDR3 DNA. The D gene is left open where the match is weak. Clone sizes are given selectively: once, few, many, or a class where the clone is expanded.

>TRBJ1-1|-|TRBV4-1|-
CASSQAGENTEAFF
TGCGCCAGCAGCCAAGCGGGAGAGAACACTGAAGCTTTCTTT
>TRBJ1-3|-|TRBV19|TRBD1
CASSSQGAHGNTIYF
TGTGCCAGTAGCTCACAGGGGGCCCATGGAAACACCATATATTTT
>TRBJ2-3|-|TRBV5-6|-
CASSGQFFFGHTDTQYF
TGTGCCAGCAGCGGTCAATTCTTCTTTGGGCACACAGATACGCAGTATTTT
>TRBJ1-5|-|TRBV4-1|TRBD1
CASSQVISTGGSQPQHF
TGCGCCAGCAGCCAAGTAATCTCGACAGGGGGAAGTCAGCCCCAGCATTTT
>TRBJ2-1|once|TRBV19|TRBD2
CASSSWRGGSYNEQFF
TGTGCCAGTAGTAGCTGGCGGGGAGGGTCCTACAATGAGCAGTTCTTC
>TRBJ2-7|-|TRBV4-1|TRBD1
CASSEPGQGLYEQYF
TGCGCCAGCAGCGAACCGGGACAGGGGCTATACGAGCAGTACTTC
>TRBJ1-4|-|TRBV28|-
CASSPILTNEKLFF
TGTGCCAGCAGCCCTATCCTAACTAATGAAAAACTGTTTTTT
>TRBJ1-5|-|TRBV29-1|TRBD1
CSVKQGAGQPQHF
TGCAGCGTCAAACAGGGGGCAGGACAGCCCCAGCATTTT
>TRBJ1-1|-|TRBV6-5|-
CASGPRPAFF
TGTGCCAGCGGCCCCCGTCCAGCTTTCTTT
>TRBJ2-7|-|TRBV5-1|TRBD1
CASSLEGPGQPQGEQYF
TGCGCCAGCAGCTTGGAGGGGCCGGGACAGCCTCAAGGGGAGCAGTACTTC
>TRBJ1-1|-|TRBV6-5|-
CASSLGGPTEAFF
TGTGCCAGCAGTTTGGGGGGGCCCACTGAAGCTTTCTTT
>TRBJ1-1|-|TRBV6-5|-
CASSLGRPTEAFF
TGTGCCAGCAGCTTGGGGAGACCGACTGAAGCTTTCTTT
>TRBJ2-5|-|TRBV4-1|TRBD2
CASSQESAGGLLPKETQYF
TGCGCCAGCAGCCAAGAGTCAGCGGGAGGGCTTCTACCCAAGGAGACCCAGTACTTC
>TRBJ2-5|-|TRBV30|-
CAWSDETLLQETQYF
TGTGCCTGGAGTGACGAGACACTTTTACAAGAGACCCAGTACTTC
>TRBJ2-7|few|TRBV12-3/TRBV12-4|TRBD1
CASSSDRAYEQYF
TGTGCCAGCAGTTCAGACAGGGCCTACGAGCAGTACTTC
>TRBJ1-6|few|TRBV16|TRBD1
CASSPGTGRNSPLHF
TGTGCCAGCAGCCCCGGGACAGGGAGGAATTCACCCCTCCACTTT
>TRBJ2-1|few|TRBV20-1|-
CSAPYLNEQFF
TGCAGTGCCCCCTACCTCAATGAGCAGTTCTTC
>TRBJ1-2|few|TRBV9|-
CASSVTGNYGYTF
TGTGCCAGCAGCGTAACAGGGAACTATGGCTACACCTTC
>TRBJ2-2|-|TRBV29-1|TRBD2
CSALAGASTGELFF
TGCAGCGCGCTAGCGGGAGCCAGCACCGGGGAGCTGTTTTTT
>TRBJ2-5|once|TRBV9|TRBD1
CASSVPQGAGQETQYF
TGTGCCAGCAGCGTGCCTCAGGGGGCTGGTCAAGAGACCCAGTACTTC
>TRBJ1-1|-|TRBV5-1|-
CASSWGGGSNTEAFF
TGCGCCAGCAGCTGGGGTGGAGGGTCTAACACTGAAGCTTTCTTT
>TRBJ1-1|-|TRBV7-9|-
CASSLAGRGTEAFF
TGTGCCAGCAGCTTAGCGGGTAGGGGCACTGAAGCTTTCTTT
>TRBJ1-2|-|TRBV3-1/TRBV3-2|-
CASSQGGVNYGYTF
TGTGCCAGCAGCCAAGGCGGGGTAAACTATGGCTACACCTTC
>TRBJ1-5|few|TRBV10-1|TRBD1
CASRRTGGSNQPQHF
TGCGCCAGCAGAAGGACAGGAGGGAGCAATCAGCCCCAGCATTTT
>TRBJ2-3|-|TRBV27|-
CASSLGSSSTDTQYF
TGTGCCAGCAGTTTAGGCAGTTCTAGCACAGATACGCAGTATTTT
>TRBJ1-1|-|TRBV4-1|-
CASSPKWGGGTEAFF
TGCGCCAGCAGCCCTAAATGGGGGGGCGGCACTGAAGCTTTCTTT
>TRBJ2-1|-|TRBV19|-
CASSIDIGLALYGEQFF
TGTGCCAGTAGTATAGATATCGGCCTAGCGCTCTACGGGGAGCAGTTCTTC
>TRBJ1-5|-|TRBV6-5|-
CASSIGEGVQPQHF
TGTGCCAGCAGTATCGGGGAGGGCGTGCAGCCCCAGCATTTT
>TRBJ2-2|-|TRBV5-1|-
CASTPEWRENTGELFF
TGCGCCAGCACCCCGGAATGGCGGGAGAACACCGGGGAGCTGTTTTTT
>TRBJ1-1|-|TRBV13|-
CASRATGGNTEAFF
TGTGCCAGCAGGGCAACAGGCGGGAACACTGAAGCTTTCTTT
>TRBJ1-2|few|TRBV10-1|-
CASRRIGSARGNYGYTF
TGCGCCAGCAGGAGGATAGGCAGCGCAAGAGGTAACTATGGCTACACCTTC
>TRBJ2-6|-|TRBV9|-
CASSEAGRKTSGANVLTF
TGTGCCAGCAGCGAGGCAGGGAGGAAAACCTCTGGGGCCAACGTCCTGACTTTC
>TRBJ1-2|once|TRBV28|-
CASRPVGGANYGYTF
TGTGCCAGCAGACCCGTTGGGGGGGCTAACTATGGCTACACCTTC
>TRBJ1-5|-|TRBV6-5|TRBD1
CASRLQGANQPQHF
TGTGCCAGCCGCCTCCAGGGGGCCAATCAGCCCCAGCATTTT
>TRBJ1-2|-|TRBV14|-
CASSQAAGWNYGYTF
TGTGCCAGCAGCCAAGCCGCAGGGTGGAACTATGGCTACACCTTC
>TRBJ2-3|few|TRBV19|TRBD2
CASSQGLAGIDTQYF
TGTGCCAGTAGTCAGGGACTAGCGGGAATAGATACGCAGTATTTT
>TRBJ2-3|-|TRBV10-3|TRBD2
CAIRTSGGIADTQYF
TGTGCCATCAGGACTAGCGGGGGAATCGCAGATACGCAGTATTTT
>TRBJ2-3|many|TRBV6-5|-
CASSYDGQGADTQYF
TGTGCCAGCAGTTACGACGGTCAGGGTGCAGATACGCAGTATTTT
>TRBJ2-1|-|TRBV5-4|TRBD1
CASSLVWDRVSNEQFF
TGTGCCAGCAGCTTGGTCTGGGACAGGGTGAGCAATGAGCAGTTCTTC
>TRBJ2-1|-|TRBV6-5|-
CASSLTLGGYNEQFF
TGTGCCAGCAGTCTTACCCTAGGGGGATACAATGAGCAGTTCTTC
>TRBJ2-5|-|TRBV11-3|TRBD2
CASRPGTSDKETQYF
TGTGCCAGCAGACCCGGGACTAGCGATAAAGAGACCCAGTACTTC
>TRBJ2-5|few|TRBV12-3/TRBV12-4|-
CASSRPGGTQYF
TGTGCCAGCAGCCGCCCCGGGGGGACCCAGTACTTC
>TRBJ2-1|-|TRBV24-1|-
CATSAAGSYNEQFF
TGTGCCACCAGTGCAGCGGGCTCCTACAATGAGCAGTTCTTC
>TRBJ2-3|-|TRBV6-8|TRBD2
CARHLAGGPLVGPTDTQYF
TGTGCCAGACATCTAGCGGGGGGGCCATTAGTTGGACCTACAGATACGCAGTATTTT
>TRBJ2-3|-|TRBV2|TRBD1
CASYGPLTGRNTDTQYF
TGTGCCAGCTACGGGCCCCTGACAGGGCGGAACACAGATACGCAGTATTTT
>TRBJ1-2|-|TRBV30|-
CAWSRRTVYSGYGYTF
TGTGCCTGGAGTAGGCGGACAGTCTACTCTGGATATGGCTACACCTTC
>TRBJ2-7|-|TRBV14|-
CASSQRTGTPYEQYF
TGTGCCAGCAGCCAGCGCACGGGGACTCCCTACGAGCAGTACTTC
>TRBJ2-5|-|TRBV10-3|TRBD2
CAISDPSGGGDWTQYF
TGTGCCATCAGTGACCCCTCTGGCGGGGGGGACTGGACCCAGTACTTC
>TRBJ2-7|-|TRBV28|-
CASSPGSSYYEQYF
TGTGCCAGCAGTCCCGGGTCCTCATACTACGAGCAGTACTTC
>TRBJ2-5|-|TRBV13|TRBD2
CASSFGTSGLQETQYF
TGTGCCAGCAGCTTCGGGACTAGCGGCCTCCAAGAGACCCAGTACTTC
>TRBJ2-1|-|TRBV27|TRBD1
CASSISGQGAYNEQFF
TGTGCCAGCAGTATAAGCGGACAGGGAGCCTACAATGAGCAGTTCTTC
>TRBJ2-1|-|TRBV5-1|TRBD1
CASSPWTGSYNEQFF
TGCGCCAGCAGCCCCTGGACAGGGTCCTACAATGAGCAGTTCTTC
>TRBJ2-2|-|TRBV5-1|TRBD2
CASSLATSGMNGELFF
TGCGCCAGCAGCTTGGCGACTAGCGGGATGAACGGGGAGCTGTTTTTT
>TRBJ1-5|-|TRBV30|-
CAWSGGEGGKQPQHF
TGTGCCTGGAGTGGAGGGGAGGGGGGGAAACAGCCCCAGCATTTT
>TRBJ1-2|-|TRBV3-1/TRBV3-2|TRBD1
CASSPRDRVNYGYTF
TGTGCCAGCAGCCCACGGGACAGGGTTAACTATGGCTACACCTTC
>TRBJ2-1|few|TRBV5-4|-
CASSLGTNNEQFF
TGTGCCAGCAGCTTGGGGACTAACAATGAGCAGTTCTTC
>TRBJ2-1|-|TRBV13|TRBD2
CASSLVERENYNEQFF
TGTGCCAGCAGCTTAGTGGAGCGGGAGAACTACAATGAGCAGTTCTTC